This T cell receptor (beta chain) was recorded in a study of blood T cells in healthy people across ages. About the research overall: Capture via template switching afforded approximately one barcoded beta molecule per two T cells. General study points: Naive T cell percentage and TCR beta diversity correlated strongly. Among T cells, TCR beta diversity per million cells dropped roughly linearly as age rose.

Concerning this clonotype: Its antigen is as yet unknown.

Alongside a J-beta primer mix, a sample-barcoded 5' primer served in a second PCR lasting roughly 7 to 11 cycles. Through a template-switch adaptor with 12 random nucleotides, each cDNA molecule received a tag. TCRdb fed the 5' RACE reads into MiXCR, producing one record per CDR3 protein. The sample has 1.5 million to 1.9 million distinct CDR3 sequences; approximately 39% are singletons. The specimen was blood. The sequence came from a woman aged 18-29 years in good health.

In DNA form, the CDR3 reads TGCGCCAGCAGCTTGGTCCCGGGCTACAATGAGCAGTTCTTC. Amino acid sequence: CASSLVPGYNEQFF. V gene TRBV5-1 combines with J gene TRBJ2-1; no definite D call. The CDR3 is 14 amino acids. Germline CDR1 is SGHRS and CDR2 is YFSETQ. V gave up 0 bases and J gave up 3 bases, with 7 bases separating them.